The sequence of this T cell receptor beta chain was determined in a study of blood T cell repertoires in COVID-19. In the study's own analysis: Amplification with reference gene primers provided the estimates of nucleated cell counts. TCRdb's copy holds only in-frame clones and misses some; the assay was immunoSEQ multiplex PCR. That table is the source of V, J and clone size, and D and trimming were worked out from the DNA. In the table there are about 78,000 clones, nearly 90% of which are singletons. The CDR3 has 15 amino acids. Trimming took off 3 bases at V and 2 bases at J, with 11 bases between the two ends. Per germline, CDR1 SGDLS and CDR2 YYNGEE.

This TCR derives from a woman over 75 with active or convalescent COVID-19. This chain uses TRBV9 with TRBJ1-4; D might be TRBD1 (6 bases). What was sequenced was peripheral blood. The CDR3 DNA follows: TGTGCCAGCAGCGCCCGGGACAACACTAATGAAAAACTGTTTTTT. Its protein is CASSARDNTNEKLFF.